This TCR beta chain was recovered during a study of CD8 T cells in Susac syndrome. The CDR3 contains 17 residues. J lost 5 bases, V lost 4 bases, and 17 bases had no gene match. Per germline, CDR1 DFQATT and CDR2 SNEGSKA (reference sequence). Reverse transcription of about 0.45 to 1 ug RNA used random hexamers. The method of amplification for TCR beta CDR3 was immunoSEQ multiplex PCR, covering 54 Vbeta and 13 Jbeta. A single record per CDR3 protein comes from TCRdb applying MiXCR to the immunoSEQ multiplex PCR reads. The sample holds approximately 110,000 distinct CDR3 sequences; approximately 96% are singletons and the top ten take around 0.087%. This clonotype was observed once. The controls were healthy donors who were matched for age and sex.

The sample taken for sequencing was CD4+ T cells from PBMCs. The chain employs TRBV20-1 and TRBJ2-1; the match to TRBD2 covers 7 bases. This receptor was taken from a human donor in good health. The DNA of the CDR3 is TGCAGTGCTAACCCTTTGGGCTCGCGGGAGAGGGACAATGAGCAGTTCTTC. Protein sequence: CSANPLGSRERDNEQFF.